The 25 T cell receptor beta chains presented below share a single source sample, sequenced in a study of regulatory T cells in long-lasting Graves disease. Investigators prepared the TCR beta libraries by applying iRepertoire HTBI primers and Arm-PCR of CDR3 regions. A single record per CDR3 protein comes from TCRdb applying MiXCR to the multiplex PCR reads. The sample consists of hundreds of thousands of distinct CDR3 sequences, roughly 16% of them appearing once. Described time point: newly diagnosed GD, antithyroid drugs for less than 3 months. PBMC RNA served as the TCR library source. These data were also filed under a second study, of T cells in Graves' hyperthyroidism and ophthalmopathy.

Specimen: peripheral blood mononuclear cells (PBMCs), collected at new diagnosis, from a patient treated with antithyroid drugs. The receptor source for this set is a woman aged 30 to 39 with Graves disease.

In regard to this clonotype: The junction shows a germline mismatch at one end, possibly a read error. The CDR3 loop reads CAGSEQGGTEAFF. The CDR3 DNA reads TGCGCCGGCAGTGAGCAAGGGGGCACTGAAGCTTTCTTT. The rearrangement joins TRBV10-2 to TRBJ1-1; D is perhaps TRBD1 (6 bases). Germline V lookup: CDR1 WSHSY, CDR2 SAAADI. The CDR3 extends over 13 amino acids.

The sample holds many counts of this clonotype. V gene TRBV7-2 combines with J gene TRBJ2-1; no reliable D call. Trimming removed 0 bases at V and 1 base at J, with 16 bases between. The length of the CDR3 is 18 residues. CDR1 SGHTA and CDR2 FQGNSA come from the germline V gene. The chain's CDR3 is CASSLAAVYFGSYNEQFF. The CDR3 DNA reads TGTGCCAGCAGCTTAGCGGCCGTGTACTTCGGGTCCTACAATGAGCAGTTCTTC.

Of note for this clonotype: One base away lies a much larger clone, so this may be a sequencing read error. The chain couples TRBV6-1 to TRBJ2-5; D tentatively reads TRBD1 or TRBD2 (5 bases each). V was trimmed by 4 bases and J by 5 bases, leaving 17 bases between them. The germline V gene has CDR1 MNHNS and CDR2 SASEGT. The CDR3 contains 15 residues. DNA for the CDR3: TGTGCCAGCAGTGGAGCCTCAGGTCGGGGCGAGACCCAGTACTTC. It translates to CASSGASGRGETQYF.

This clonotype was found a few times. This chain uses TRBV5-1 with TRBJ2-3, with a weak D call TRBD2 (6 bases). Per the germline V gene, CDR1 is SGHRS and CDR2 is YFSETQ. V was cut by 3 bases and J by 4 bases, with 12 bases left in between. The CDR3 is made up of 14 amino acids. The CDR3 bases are TGCGCCAGCAGCTCCCTAGCGTCCCCAGATACGCAGTATTTT. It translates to CASSSLASPDTQYF.

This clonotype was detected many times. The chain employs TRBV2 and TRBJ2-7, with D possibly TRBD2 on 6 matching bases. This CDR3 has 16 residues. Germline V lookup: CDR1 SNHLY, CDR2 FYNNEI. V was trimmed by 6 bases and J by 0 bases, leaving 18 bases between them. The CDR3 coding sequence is TGTGCCAGCAGCGACACCAGCGGGCCAAGCTCCTACGAGCAGTACTTC. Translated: CASSDTSGPSSYEQYF.

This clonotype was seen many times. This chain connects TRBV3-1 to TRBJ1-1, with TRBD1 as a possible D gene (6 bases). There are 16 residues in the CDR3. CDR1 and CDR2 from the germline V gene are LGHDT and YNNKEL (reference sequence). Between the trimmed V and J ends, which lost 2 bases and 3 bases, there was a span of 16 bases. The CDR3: CASSQPLTGRDTEAFF. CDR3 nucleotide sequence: TGTGCCAGCAGCCAACCCCTGACAGGTCGGGACACTGAAGCTTTCTTT. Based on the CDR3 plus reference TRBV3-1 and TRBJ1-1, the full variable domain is DTAVSQTPKYLVTQMGNDKSIKCEQNLGHDTMYWYKQDSKKFLKIMFSYNNKELIINETVPNRFSPKSPDKAHLNLHINSLELGDSAVYFCASSQPLTGRDTEAFFGQGTRLTVV.

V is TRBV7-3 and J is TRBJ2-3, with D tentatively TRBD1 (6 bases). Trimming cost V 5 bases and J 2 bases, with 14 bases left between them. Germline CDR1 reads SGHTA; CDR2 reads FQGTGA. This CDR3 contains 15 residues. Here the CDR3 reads CASSKSGALTDTQYF. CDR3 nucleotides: TGTGCCAGCAGCAAATCAGGGGCCCTCACAGATACGCAGTATTTT.

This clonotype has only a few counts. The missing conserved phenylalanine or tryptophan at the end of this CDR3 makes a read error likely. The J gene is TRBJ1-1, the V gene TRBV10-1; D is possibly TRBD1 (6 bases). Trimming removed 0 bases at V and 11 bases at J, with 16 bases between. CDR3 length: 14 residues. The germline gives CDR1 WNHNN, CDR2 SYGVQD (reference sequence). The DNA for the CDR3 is TGCGCCAGCAGTGAGTCGAGCCAGGGGCGACGGGCTTTCCTT. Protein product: CASSESSQGRRAFL.

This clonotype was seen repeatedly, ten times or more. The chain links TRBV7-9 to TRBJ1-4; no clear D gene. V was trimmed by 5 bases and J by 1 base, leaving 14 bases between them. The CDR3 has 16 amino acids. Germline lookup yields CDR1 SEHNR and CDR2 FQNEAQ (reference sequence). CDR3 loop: CASSPPGGRTNEKLFF. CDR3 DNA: TGTGCCAGCAGCCCTCCGGGCGGGCGAACTAATGAAAAACTGTTTTTT.

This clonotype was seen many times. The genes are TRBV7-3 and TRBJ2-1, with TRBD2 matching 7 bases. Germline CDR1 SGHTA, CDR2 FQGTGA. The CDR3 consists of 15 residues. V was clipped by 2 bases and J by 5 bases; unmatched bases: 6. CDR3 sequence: CASSLSASGNNEQFF. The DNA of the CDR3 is TGTGCCAGCAGCTTATCGGCTAGCGGAAACAATGAGCAGTTCTTC.

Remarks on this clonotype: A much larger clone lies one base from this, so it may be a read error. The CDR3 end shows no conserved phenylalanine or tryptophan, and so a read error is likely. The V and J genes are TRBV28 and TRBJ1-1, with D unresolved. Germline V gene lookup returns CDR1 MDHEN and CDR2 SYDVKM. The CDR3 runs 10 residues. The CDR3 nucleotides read TGTGCCAGCAGTTTATCTGAGGCTTTCCTT. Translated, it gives CASSLSEAFL.

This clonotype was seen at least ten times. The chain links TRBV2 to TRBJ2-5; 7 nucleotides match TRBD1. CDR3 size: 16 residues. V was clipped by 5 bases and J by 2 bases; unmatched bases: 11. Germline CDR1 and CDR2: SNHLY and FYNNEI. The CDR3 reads CASSTDRDDIQETQYF. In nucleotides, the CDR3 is TGTGCCAGCAGTACCGACAGGGATGATATTCAAGAGACCCAGTACTTC.

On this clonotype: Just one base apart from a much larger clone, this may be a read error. CDR3 sequence: CASRDTAEAFF. CDR3 DNA sequence: TGTGCCAGCCGAGACACGGCTGAAGCTTTCTTT. The chain employs TRBV28 and TRBJ1-1, with D unresolved. Germline V gene lookup returns CDR1 MDHEN and CDR2 SYDVKM. The CDR3 totals 11 residues. V shed 8 bases and J shed 6 bases, with 10 bases lying between them.

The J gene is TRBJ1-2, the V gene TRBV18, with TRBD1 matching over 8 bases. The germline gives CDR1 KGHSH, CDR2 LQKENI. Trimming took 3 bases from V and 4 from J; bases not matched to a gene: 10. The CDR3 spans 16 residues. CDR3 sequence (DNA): TGTGCCAGCTCACCCTCAGGAGCAGGGGGCACCTATGGCTACACCTTC. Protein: CASSPSGAGGTYGYTF.

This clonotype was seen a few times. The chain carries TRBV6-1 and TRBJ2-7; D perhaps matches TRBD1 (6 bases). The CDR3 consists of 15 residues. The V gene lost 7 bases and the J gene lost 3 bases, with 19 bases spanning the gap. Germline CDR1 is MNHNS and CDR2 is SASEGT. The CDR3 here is CASTTGTQIYYEQYF. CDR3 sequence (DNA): TGTGCCAGCACCACGGGGACACAAATATACTACGAGCAGTACTTC.

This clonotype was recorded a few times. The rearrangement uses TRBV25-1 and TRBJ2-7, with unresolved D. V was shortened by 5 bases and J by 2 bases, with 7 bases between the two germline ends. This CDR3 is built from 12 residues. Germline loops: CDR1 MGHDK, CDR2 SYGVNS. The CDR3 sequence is CASSPVTYEQYF. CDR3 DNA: TGTGCCAGCAGTCCAGTAACCTACGAGCAGTACTTC.

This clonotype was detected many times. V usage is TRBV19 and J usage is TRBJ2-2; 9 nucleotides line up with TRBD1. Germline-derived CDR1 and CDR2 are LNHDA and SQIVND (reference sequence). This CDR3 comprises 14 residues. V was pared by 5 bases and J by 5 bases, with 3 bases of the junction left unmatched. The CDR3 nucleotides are TGTGCCAGTAGTGCGGGACAGGGTACCGGGGAGCTGTTTTTT. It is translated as CASSAGQGTGELFF.

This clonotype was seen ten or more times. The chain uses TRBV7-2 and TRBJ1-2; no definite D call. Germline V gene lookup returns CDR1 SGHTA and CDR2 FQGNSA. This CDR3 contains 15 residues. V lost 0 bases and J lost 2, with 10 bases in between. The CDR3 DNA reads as TGTGCCAGCAGCTTAGCTGGCACGGGGAACTATGGCTACACCTTC. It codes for CASSLAGTGNYGYTF.

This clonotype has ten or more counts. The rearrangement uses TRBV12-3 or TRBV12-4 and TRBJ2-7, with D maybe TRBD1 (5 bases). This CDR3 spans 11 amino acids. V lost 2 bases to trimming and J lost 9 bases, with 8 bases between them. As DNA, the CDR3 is TGTGCCAGCAGTTTAAGGGGCGCGCAGTACTTC. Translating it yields CASSLRGAQYF.

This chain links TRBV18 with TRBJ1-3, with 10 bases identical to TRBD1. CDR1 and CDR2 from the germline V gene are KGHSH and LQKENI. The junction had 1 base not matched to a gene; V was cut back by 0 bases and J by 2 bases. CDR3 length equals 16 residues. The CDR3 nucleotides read TGTGCCAGCTCACCACCGGGACAGGGGACTGGAAACACCATATATTTT. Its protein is CASSPPGQGTGNTIYF.

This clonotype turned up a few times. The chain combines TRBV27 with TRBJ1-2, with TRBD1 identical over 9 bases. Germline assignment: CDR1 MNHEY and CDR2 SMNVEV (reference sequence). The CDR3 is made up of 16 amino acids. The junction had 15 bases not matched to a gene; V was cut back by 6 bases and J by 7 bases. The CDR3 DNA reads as TGTGCCAGCAGCCTAGAAAAGACAGGGGGGTCGGCTGGCTACACCTTC. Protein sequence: CASSLEKTGGSAGYTF.

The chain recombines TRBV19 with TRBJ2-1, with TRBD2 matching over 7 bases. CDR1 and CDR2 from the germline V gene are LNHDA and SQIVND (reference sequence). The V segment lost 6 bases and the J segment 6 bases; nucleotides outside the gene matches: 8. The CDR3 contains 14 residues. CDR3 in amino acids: CASRGDGGGNEQFF. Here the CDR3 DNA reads TGTGCCAGTAGAGGGGATGGGGGGGGCAATGAGCAGTTCTTC. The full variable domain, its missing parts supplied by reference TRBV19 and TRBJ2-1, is DGGITQSPKYLFRKEGQNVTLSCEQNLNHDAMYWYRQDPGQGLRLIYYSQIVNDFQKGDIAEGYSVSREKKESFPLTVTSAQKNPTAFYLCASRGDGGGNEQFFGPGTRLTVL.

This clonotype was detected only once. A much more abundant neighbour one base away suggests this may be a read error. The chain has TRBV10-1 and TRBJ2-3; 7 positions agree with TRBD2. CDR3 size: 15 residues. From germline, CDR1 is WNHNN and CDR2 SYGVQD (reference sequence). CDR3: CASSESSGITDRQYF. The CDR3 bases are TGCGCCAGCAGTGAATCTAGCGGAATCACAGATAGGCAGTATTTT.

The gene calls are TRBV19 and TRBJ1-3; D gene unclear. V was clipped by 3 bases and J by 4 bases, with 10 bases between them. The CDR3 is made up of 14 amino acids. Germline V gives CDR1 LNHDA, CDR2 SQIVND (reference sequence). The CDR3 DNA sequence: TGTGCCAGTAGTATTTCGCCTGCCGGAAACACCATATATTTT. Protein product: CASSISPAGNTIYF.

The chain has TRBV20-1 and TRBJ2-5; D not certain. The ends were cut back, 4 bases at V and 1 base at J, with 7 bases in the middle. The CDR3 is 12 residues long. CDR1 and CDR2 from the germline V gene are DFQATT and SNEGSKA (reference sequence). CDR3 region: CSAIAAQETQYF. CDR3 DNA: TGCAGTGCTATAGCAGCCCAAGAGACCCAGTACTTC.